These T cell receptor beta chains were read from a single sample in a study of OX40 agonist ivuxolimab in advanced cancers. Some clones are missing from TCRdb's copy, which holds only in-frame ones; the method was immunoSEQ multiplex PCR. The table has approximately 40,000 clones, more than 75% seen once. The specimen was CD4+ or CD8+ T cells sorted from blood, collected in a trial of the OX40 agonist ivuxolimab. All receptors derive from an adult with an advanced solid tumor such as melanoma, head and neck, liver or kidney cancer. Both conserved end residues are part of each CDR3. Fields, in order: V gene, D gene, clone size, J gene, CDR3 protein, CDR3 DNA. A D gene is named only where the DNA matches it firmly. Rows may omit the clone size; those that give it use once, few, many or a size class.

v_gene: TRBV10-3; d_gene: .; abundance: few; j_gene: TRBJ2-3; CDR3aa: CASSWTQPTDTQYF; CDR3nt: TGTGCCAGCAGTTGGACGCAACCCACAGATACGCAGTATTTT
v_gene: TRBV28; d_gene: .; abundance: .; j_gene: TRBJ1-1; CDR3aa: CASSLSRGNTEAFF; CDR3nt: TGTGCCAGCAGTTTATCCCGGGGAAACACTGAAGCTTTCTTT
v_gene: TRBV14; d_gene: .; abundance: .; j_gene: TRBJ1-3; CDR3aa: CASSLGPAEGNTIYF; CDR3nt: TGTGCCAGCAGCCTAGGCCCGGCAGAAGGAAACACCATATATTTT
v_gene: TRBV27; d_gene: .; abundance: .; j_gene: TRBJ2-7; CDR3aa: CASSFVPRGGHSSYEQYF; CDR3nt: TGTGCCAGCAGTTTTGTACCGAGGGGGGGCCATAGCTCCTACGAGCAGTACTTC
v_gene: TRBV11-2; d_gene: TRBD1; abundance: .; j_gene: TRBJ1-2; CDR3aa: CASSLGGTGLGYTF; CDR3nt: TGTGCCAGCAGCTTAGGTGGGACAGGGCTCGGCTACACCTTC
v_gene: TRBV10-2; d_gene: TRBD1; abundance: .; j_gene: TRBJ1-1; CDR3aa: CASSVGGDLNTEAFF; CDR3nt: TGCGCCAGCAGTGTAGGGGGCGATCTGAACACTGAAGCTTTCTTT
v_gene: TRBV6-5; d_gene: .; abundance: .; j_gene: TRBJ2-1; CDR3aa: CATAEGRNEQFF; CDR3nt: TGTGCCACCGCAGAGGGGAGGAATGAGCAGTTCTTC
v_gene: TRBV5-1; d_gene: .; abundance: .; j_gene: TRBJ2-2; CDR3aa: CASSFAGAAPGELFF; CDR3nt: TGCGCCAGCAGCTTTGCGGGGGCGGCCCCTGGGGAGCTGTTTTTT
v_gene: TRBV15; d_gene: .; abundance: .; j_gene: TRBJ2-1; CDR3aa: CATSGYSTSSYNEQFF; CDR3nt: TGTGCCACCAGCGGTTACAGCACCAGCTCCTACAATGAGCAGTTCTTC
v_gene: TRBV19; d_gene: .; abundance: .; j_gene: TRBJ2-1; CDR3aa: CASSLKGNEQFF; CDR3nt: TGTGCCAGTAGCCTGAAGGGCAATGAGCAGTTCTTC
v_gene: TRBV11-1; d_gene: .; abundance: .; j_gene: TRBJ2-1; CDR3aa: CASTRGRVITEQFF; CDR3nt: TGTGCCAGCACGCGCGGACGCGTCATAACTGAGCAGTTCTTC
v_gene: TRBV2; d_gene: .; abundance: medium-sized; j_gene: TRBJ2-7; CDR3aa: CASRGGQFEQYF; CDR3nt: TGTGCCAGCAGGGGGGGACAGTTCGAGCAGTACTTC
v_gene: TRBV4-1; d_gene: TRBD2; abundance: .; j_gene: TRBJ2-7; CDR3aa: CASSQEGGGQHYEQYF; CDR3nt: TGCGCCAGCAGCCAAGAAGGCGGGGGGCAACACTACGAGCAGTACTTC
v_gene: TRBV2; d_gene: .; abundance: .; j_gene: TRBJ1-5; CDR3aa: CASSAGLQNQPQHF; CDR3nt: TGTGCCAGCAGTGCCGGGCTGCAAAATCAGCCCCAGCATTTT